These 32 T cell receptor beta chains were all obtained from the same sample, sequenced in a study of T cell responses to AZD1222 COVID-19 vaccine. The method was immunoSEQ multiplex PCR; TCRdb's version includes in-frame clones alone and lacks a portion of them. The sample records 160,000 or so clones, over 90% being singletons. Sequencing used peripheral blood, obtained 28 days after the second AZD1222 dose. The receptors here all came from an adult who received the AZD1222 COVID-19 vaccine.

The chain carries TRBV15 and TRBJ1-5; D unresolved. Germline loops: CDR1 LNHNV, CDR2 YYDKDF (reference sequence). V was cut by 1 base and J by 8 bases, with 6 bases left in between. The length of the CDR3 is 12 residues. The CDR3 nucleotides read TGTGCCACCAGCAGAGGGGCTGAGCCCCAGCATTTT. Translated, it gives CATSRGAEPQHF.

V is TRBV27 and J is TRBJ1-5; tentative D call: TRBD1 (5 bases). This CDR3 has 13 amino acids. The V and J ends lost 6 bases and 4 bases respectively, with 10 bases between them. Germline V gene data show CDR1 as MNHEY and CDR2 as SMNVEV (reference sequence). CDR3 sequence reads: CASSLRQNQPQHF. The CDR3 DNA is TGTGCCAGCAGCCTAAGACAGAATCAGCCCCAGCATTTT.

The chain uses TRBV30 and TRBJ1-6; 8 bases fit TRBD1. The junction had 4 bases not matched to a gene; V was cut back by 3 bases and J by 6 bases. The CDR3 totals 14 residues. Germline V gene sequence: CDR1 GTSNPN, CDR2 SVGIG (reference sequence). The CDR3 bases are TGTGCCTGGAGACCGGGACAGGTTAATTCACCCCTCCACTTT. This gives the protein CAWRPGQVNSPLHF.

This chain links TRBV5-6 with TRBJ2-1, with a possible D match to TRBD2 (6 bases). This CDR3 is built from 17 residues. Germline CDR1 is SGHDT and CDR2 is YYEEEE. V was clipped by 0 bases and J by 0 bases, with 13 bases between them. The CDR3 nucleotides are TGTGCCAGCAGCTTGGACGTGGGGGGTGACTCCTACAATGAGCAGTTCTTC. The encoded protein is CASSLDVGGDSYNEQFF.

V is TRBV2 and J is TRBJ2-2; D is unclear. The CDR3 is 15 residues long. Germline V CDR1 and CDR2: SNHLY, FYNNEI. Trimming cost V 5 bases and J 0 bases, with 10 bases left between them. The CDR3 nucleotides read TGTGCCAGCAGTCAATCCGGCGCGAACACCGGGGAGCTGTTTTTT. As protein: CASSQSGANTGELFF.

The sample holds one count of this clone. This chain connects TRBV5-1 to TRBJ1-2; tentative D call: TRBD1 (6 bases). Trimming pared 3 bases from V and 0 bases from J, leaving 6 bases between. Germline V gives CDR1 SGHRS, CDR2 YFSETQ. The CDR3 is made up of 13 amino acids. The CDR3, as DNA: TGCGCCAGCAGCTGGACAGCTAACTATGGCTACACCTTC. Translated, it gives CASSWTANYGYTF.

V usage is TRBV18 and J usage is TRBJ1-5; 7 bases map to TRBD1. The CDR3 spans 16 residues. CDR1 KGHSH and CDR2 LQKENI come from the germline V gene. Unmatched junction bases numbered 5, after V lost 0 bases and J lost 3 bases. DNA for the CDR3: TGTGCCAGCTCACCACCCGGGACAGCTTCCAATCAGCCCCAGCATTTT. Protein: CASSPPGTASNQPQHF.

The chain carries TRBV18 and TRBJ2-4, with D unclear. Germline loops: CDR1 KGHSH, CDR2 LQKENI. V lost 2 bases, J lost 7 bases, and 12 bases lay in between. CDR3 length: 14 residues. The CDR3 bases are TGTGCCAGCTCACCAGGGCGCGACTTTAACATTCAGTACTTC. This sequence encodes CASSPGRDFNIQYF.

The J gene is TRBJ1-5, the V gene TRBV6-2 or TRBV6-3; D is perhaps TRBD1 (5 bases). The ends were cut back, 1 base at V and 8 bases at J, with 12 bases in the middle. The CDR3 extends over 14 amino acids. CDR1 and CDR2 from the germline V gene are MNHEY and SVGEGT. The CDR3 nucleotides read TGTGCCAGCAGTTACTTTAAGGGGTCGGAGCCCCAGCATTTT. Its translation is CASSYFKGSEPQHF.

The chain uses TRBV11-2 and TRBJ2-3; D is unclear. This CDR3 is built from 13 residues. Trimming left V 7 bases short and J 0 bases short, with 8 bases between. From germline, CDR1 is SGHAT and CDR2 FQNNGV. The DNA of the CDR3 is TGTGCCAGCATCCGCCCTAGCACAGATACGCAGTATTTT. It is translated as CASIRPSTDTQYF.

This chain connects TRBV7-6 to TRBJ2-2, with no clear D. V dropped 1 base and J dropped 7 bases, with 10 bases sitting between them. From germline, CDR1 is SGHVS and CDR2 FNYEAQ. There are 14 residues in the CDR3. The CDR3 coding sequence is TGTGCCAGCAGCTTAGAACCCCTTCTCGGGGAGCTGTTTTTT. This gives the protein CASSLEPLLGELFF. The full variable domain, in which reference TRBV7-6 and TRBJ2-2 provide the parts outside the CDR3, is GAGVSQSPRYKVTKRGQDVALRCDPISGHVSLYWYRQALGQGPEFLTYFNYEAQQDKSGLPNDRFSAERPEGSISTLTIQRTEQRDSAMYRCASSLEPLLGELFFGEGSRLTVL.

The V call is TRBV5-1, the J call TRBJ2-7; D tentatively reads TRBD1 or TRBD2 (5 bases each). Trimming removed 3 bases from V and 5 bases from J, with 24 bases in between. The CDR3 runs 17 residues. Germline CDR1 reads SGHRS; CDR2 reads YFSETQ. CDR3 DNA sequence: TGCGCCAGCAGCTCATCCGGGACGGCGCGTTTCTACGACGAGCAGTACTTC. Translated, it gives CASSSSGTARFYDEQYF.

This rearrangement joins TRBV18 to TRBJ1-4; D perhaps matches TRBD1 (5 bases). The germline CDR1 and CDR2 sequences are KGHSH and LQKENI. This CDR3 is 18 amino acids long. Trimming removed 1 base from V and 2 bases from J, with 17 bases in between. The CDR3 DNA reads TGTGCCAGCTCACCACGGGCCAGCCCCGGGGCGACTAATGAAAAACTGTTTTTT. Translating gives CASSPRASPGATNEKLFF.

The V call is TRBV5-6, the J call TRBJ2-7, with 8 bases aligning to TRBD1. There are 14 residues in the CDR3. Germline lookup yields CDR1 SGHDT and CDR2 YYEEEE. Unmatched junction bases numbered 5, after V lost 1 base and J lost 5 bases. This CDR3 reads CASSLRVRGHEQYF. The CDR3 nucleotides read TGTGCCAGCAGCTTGCGGGTCAGGGGGCACGAGCAGTACTTC.

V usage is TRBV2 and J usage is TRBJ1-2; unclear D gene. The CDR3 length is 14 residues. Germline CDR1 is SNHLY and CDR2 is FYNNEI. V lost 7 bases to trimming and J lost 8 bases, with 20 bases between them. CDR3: CASKASLFFVGYTF. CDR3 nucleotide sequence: TGTGCCAGCAAGGCGAGCCTTTTTTTCGTCGGCTACACCTTC. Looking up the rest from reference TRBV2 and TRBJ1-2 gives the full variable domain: EPEVTQTPSHQVTQMGQEVILRCVPISNHLYFYWYRQILGQKVEFLVSFYNNEISEKSEIFDDQFSVERPDGSNFTLKIRSTKLEDSAMYFCASKASLFFVGYTFGSGTRLTVV.

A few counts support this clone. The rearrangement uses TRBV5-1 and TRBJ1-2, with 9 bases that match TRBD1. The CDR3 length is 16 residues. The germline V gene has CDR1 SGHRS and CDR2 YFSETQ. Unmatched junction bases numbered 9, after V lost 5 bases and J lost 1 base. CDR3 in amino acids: CASSDLQGAVNYGYTF. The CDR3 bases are TGCGCCAGCAGTGATTTACAGGGGGCGGTTAACTATGGCTACACCTTC.

CDR3 sequence reads: CASSFGDGLYEQYF. CDR3 DNA: TGCGCCAGCAGCTTCGGGGACGGCCTCTACGAGCAGTACTTC. The V and J genes are TRBV5-1 and TRBJ2-7; D may match TRBD1 or TRBD2 (5 bases each). From germline, CDR1 is SGHRS and CDR2 YFSETQ. V was pared by 2 bases and J by 3 bases, with 12 bases between. This CDR3 spans 14 amino acids.

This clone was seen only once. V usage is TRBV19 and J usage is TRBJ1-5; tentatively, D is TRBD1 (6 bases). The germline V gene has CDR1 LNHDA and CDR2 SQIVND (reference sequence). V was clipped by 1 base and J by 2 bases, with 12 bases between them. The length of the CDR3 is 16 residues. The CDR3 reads CASSIGGSGGNQPQHF. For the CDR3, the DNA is TGTGCCAGTAGTATAGGGGGGTCAGGGGGCAATCAGCCCCAGCATTTT.

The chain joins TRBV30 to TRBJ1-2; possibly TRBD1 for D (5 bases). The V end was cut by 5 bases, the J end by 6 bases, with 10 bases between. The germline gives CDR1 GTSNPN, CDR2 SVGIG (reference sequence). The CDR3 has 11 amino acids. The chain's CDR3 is CAWSEGDGYTF. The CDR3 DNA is TGTGCCTGGTCAGAAGGGGATGGCTACACCTTC.

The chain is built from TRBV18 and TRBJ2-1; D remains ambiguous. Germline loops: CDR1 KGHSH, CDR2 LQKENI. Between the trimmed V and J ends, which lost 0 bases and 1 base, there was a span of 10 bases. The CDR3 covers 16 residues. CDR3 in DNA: TGTGCCAGCTCACCACCCCGAGGTGGTTCCTACAATGAGCAGTTCTTC. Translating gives CASSPPRGGSYNEQFF.

CDR3 sequence reads: CASNAGDSPLGYEQYF. In DNA, the CDR3 is TGTGCCAGCAACGCGGGGGACAGCCCCTTAGGCTACGAGCAGTACTTC. V gene TRBV11-2 combines with J gene TRBJ2-7; D possibly uses TRBD1 or TRBD2 (7 bases each). Trimming took 7 bases from V and 3 from J, leaving 22 bases between them. The CDR3 has 16 residues. Germline values: CDR1 SGHAT, CDR2 FQNNGV.

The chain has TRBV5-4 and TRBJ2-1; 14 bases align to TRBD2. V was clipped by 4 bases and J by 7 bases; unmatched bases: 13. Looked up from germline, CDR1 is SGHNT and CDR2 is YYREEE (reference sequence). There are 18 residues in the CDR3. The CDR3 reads CASSISGTSGSRRNEQFF. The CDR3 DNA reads TGTGCCAGCAGCATTTCCGGGACTAGCGGGAGTCGTAGGAATGAGCAGTTCTTC.

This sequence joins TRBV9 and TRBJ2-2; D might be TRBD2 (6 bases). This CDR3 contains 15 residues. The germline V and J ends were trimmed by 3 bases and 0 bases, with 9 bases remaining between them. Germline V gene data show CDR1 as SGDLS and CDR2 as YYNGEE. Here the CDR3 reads CASSAGLTNTGELFF. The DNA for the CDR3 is TGTGCCAGCAGCGCGGGACTGACGAACACCGGGGAGCTGTTTTTT.

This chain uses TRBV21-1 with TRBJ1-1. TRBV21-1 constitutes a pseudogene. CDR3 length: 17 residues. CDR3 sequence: CASSTTAREGTNTEAFF. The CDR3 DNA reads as TGTGCCAGCAGCACCACCGCCCGGGAGGGTACGAACACTGAAGCTTTCTTT.

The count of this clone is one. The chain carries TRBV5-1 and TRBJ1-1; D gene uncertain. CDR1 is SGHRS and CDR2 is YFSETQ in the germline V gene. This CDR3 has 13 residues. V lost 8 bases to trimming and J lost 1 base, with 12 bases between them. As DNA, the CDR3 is TGCGCCAGTACCAAGGTTTCGAACACTGAAGCTTTCTTT. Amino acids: CASTKVSNTEAFF.

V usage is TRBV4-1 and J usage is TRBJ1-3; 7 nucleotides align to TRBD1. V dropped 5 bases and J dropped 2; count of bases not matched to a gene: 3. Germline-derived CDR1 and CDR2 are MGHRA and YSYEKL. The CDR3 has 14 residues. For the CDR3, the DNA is TGCGCCAGCAGCGTCACAGGGGCTGGAAACACCATATATTTT. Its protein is CASSVTGAGNTIYF.

The CDR3, as DNA: TGTGCCAGCCCTCGAGGGGGGAATCAGCCCCAGCATTTT. This gives the protein CASPRGGNQPQHF. The chain is built from TRBV27 and TRBJ1-5; TRBD1 is a possible D gene (6 bases). The CDR3 has 13 amino acids. The V gene lost 8 bases and the J gene lost 4 bases, with 12 bases spanning the gap. Germline V gene lookup returns CDR1 MNHEY and CDR2 SMNVEV (reference sequence).

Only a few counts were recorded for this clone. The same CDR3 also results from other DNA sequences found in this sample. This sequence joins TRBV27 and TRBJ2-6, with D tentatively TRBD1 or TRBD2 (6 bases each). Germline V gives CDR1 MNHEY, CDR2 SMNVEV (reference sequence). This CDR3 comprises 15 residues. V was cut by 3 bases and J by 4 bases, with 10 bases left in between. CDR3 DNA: TGTGCCAGCAGTTTGGGGGGCGCCGGGGCCAACGTCCTGACTTTC. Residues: CASSLGGAGANVLTF.

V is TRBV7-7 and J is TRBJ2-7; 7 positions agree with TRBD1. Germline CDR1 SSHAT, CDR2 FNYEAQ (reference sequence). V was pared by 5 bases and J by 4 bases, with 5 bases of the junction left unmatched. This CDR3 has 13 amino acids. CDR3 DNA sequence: TGTGCCAGCAGCCTGGACAGGCAATACGAGCAGTACTTC. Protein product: CASSLDRQYEQYF.

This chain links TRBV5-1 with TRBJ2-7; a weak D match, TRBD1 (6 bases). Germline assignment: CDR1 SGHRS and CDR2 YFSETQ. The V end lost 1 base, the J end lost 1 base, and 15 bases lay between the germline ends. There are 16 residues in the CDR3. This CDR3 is CASSLMTTGISYEQYF. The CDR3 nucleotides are TGCGCCAGCAGCTTGATGACGACAGGTATTTCCTACGAGCAGTACTTC. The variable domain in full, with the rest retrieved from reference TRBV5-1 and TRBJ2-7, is KAGVTQTPRYLIKTRGQQVTLSCSPISGHRSVSWYQQTPGQGLQFLFEYFSETQRNKGNFPGRFSGRQFSNSRSEMNVSTLELGDSALYLCASSLMTTGISYEQYFGPGTRLTVT.

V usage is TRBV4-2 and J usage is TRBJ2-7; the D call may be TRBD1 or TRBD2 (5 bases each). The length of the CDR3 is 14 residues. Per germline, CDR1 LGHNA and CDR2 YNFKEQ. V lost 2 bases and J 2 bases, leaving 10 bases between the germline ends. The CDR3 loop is CASSQFGGPYEQYF. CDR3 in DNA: TGTGCCAGCAGCCAATTTGGGGGACCCTACGAGCAGTACTTC.

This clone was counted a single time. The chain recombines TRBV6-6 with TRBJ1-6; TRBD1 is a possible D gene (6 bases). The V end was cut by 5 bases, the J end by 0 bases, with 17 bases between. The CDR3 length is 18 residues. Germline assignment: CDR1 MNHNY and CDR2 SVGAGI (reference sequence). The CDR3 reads CASSPPRTASSYNSPLHF. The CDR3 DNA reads TGTGCCAGCAGTCCCCCCAGGACAGCTAGCTCCTATAATTCACCCCTCCACTTT.